This T cell receptor (beta chain) appears in the sequencing data of a study of blood T cell repertoires in COVID-19. As for the study in general: Some COVID-19 samples were acute and others convalescent; all came from the United States, Italy and Spain. T cells, B-cell-depleted T cells, or PBMCs supplied cDNA or gDNA.

Original methodology: Nucleated cell counts were estimated from reference gene primer amplification. Measured with immunoSEQ multiplex PCR; TCRdb has only the in-frame clones, and not every one. That table supplies the V and J calls and clone size; D and trimming were determined from the DNA. The sample carries 63,000 or so clones, nearly 85% recorded once. Germline loops: CDR1 MNHEY, CDR2 SMNVEV (reference sequence). V was trimmed by 0 bases and J by 10 bases, leaving 12 bases between them. The CDR3 spans 13 residues. The sequence was obtained from a human donor in a cohort sampled during active COVID-19. Source material: peripheral blood. This chain connects TRBV27 to TRBJ1-2; D gene unclear. The CDR3 DNA sequence: TGTGCCAGCAGTTTATCGTCGGGAGGAGACTACACCTTC. Translated, it gives CASSLSSGGDYTF.